This T cell receptor beta chain was captured by sequencing in a study of blood T cell repertoires in COVID-19. Original analysis: It was from reference gene primer amplification that nucleated cell counts were estimated. Assay used: immunoSEQ multiplex PCR; TCRdb lists only in-frame clones, some missing. D and trimming were read from the DNA, whereas the V and J calls and clone size are those reported in that table. The profile shows approximately 340,000 clones, about 83% of them singletons. As for this clone: This sample includes further DNA sequences coding for the same CDR3.

With 0 bases clipped from V and 7 bases from J, the junction kept 0 bases outside the gene matches. The CDR3 sequence is 13 residues long. In germline, CDR1 is LGHNA, CDR2 YSLEER. V gene TRBV4-3 combines with J gene TRBJ2-1, with TRBD2 matching over 7 bases. The clonotype originates from a young man with active or convalescent COVID-19. Material for sequencing was peripheral blood. The CDR3: CASSQEGGNEQFF. The DNA for the CDR3 is TGCGCCAGCAGCCAAGAGGGAGGGAATGAGCAGTTCTTC.